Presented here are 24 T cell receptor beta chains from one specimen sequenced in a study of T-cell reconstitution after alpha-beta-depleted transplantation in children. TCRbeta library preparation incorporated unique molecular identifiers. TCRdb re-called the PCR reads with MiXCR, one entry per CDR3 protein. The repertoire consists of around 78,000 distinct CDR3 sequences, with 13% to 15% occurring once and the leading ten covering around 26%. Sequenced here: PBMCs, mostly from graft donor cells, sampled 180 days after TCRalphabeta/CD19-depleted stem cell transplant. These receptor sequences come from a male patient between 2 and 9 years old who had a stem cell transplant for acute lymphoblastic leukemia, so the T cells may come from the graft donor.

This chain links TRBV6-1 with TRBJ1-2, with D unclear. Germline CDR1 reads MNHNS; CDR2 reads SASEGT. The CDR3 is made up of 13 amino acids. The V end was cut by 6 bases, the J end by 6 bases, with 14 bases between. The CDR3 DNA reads TGTGCCAGCAGGAGACGGTTTTTGGATGGCTACACCTTC. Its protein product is CASRRRFLDGYTF.

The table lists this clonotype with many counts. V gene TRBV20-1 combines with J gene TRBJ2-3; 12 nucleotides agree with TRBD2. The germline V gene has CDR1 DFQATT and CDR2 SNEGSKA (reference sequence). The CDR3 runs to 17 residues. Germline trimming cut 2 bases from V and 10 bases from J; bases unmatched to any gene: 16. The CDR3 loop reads CSARILAGGPSQGAQYF. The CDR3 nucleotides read TGCAGTGCTAGAATACTAGCGGGAGGACCCTCACAGGGGGCGCAGTATTTT.

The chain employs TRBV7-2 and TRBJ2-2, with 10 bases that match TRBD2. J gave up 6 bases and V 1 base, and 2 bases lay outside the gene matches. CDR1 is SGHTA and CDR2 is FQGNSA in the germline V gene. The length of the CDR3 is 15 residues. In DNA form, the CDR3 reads TGTGCCAGCAGCTTAGACCTAGCGGGGGCCGGGGAGCTGTTTTTT. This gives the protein CASSLDLAGAGELFF. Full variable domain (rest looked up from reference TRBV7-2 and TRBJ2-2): GAGVSQSPSNKVTEKGKDVELRCDPISGHTALYWYRQSLGQGLEFLIYFQGNSAPDKSGLPSDRFSAERTGGSVSTLTIQRTQQEDSAVYLCASSLDLAGAGELFFGEGSRLTVL.

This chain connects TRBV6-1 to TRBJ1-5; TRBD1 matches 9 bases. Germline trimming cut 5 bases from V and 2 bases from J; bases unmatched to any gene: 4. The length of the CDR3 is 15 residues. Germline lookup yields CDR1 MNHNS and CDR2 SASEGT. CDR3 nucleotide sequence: TGTGCCAGCAGTCGAACAGGGGGCCGCAATCAGCCCCAGCATTTT. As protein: CASSRTGGRNQPQHF.

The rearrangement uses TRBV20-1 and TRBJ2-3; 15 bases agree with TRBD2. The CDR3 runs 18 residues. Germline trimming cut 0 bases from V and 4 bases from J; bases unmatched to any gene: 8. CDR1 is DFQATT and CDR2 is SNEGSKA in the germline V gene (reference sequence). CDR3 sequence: CSARDWGLAGGTADTQYF. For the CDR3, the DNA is TGCAGTGCTAGAGATTGGGGACTAGCGGGGGGTACGGCAGATACGCAGTATTTT.

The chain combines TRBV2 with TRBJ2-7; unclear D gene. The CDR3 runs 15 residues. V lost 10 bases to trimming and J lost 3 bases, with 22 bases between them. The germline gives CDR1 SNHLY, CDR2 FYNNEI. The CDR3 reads CATKWADRPYYEQYF. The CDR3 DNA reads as TGTGCCACCAAGTGGGCAGATCGCCCGTACTACGAGCAGTACTTC. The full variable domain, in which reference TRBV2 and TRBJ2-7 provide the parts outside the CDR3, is EPEVTQTPSHQVTQMGQEVILRCVPISNHLYFYWYRQILGQKVEFLVSFYNNEISEKSEIFDDQFSVERPDGSNFTLKIRSTKLEDSAMYFCATKWADRPYYEQYFGPGTRLTVT.

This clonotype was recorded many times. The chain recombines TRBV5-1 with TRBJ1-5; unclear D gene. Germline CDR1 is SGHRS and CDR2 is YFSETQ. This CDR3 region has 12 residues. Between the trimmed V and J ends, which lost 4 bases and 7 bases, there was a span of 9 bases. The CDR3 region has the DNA TGCGCCAGCAGCCCGGGCGGACAGCCCCAGCATTTT. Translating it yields CASSPGGQPQHF.

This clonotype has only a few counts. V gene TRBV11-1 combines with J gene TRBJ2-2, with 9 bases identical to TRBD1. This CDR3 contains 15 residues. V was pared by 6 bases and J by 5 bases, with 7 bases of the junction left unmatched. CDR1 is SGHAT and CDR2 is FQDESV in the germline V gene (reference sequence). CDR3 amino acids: CASSQGTGRTGELFF. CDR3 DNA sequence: TGTGCCAGCAGTCAAGGGACAGGGAGGACCGGGGAGCTGTTTTTT. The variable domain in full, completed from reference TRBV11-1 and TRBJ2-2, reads EAEVAQSPRYKITEKSQAVAFWCDPISGHATLYWYRQILGQGPELLVQFQDESVVDDSQLPKDRFSAERLKGVDSTLKIQPAELGDSAMYLCASSQGTGRTGELFFGEGSRLTVL.

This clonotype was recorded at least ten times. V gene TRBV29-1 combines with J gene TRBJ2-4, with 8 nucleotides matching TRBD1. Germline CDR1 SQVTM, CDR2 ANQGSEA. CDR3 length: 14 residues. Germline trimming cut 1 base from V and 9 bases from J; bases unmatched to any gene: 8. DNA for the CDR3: TGCAGCGTTGAAGGTAGAGGACAGGGACTCATTCAGTACTTC. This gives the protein CSVEGRGQGLIQYF. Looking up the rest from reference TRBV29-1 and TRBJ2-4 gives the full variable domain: SAVISQKPSRDICQRGTSLTIQCQVDSQVTMMFWYRQQPGQSLTLIATANQGSEATYESGFVIDKFPISRPNLTFSTLTVSNMSPEDSSIYLCSVEGRGQGLIQYFGAGTRLSVL.

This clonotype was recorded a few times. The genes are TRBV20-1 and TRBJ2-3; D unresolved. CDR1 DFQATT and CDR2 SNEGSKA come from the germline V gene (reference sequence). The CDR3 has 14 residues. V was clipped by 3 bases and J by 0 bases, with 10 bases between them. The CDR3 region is CSARDGRSTDTQYF. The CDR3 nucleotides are TGCAGTGCTAGGGACGGCCGAAGCACAGATACGCAGTATTTT.

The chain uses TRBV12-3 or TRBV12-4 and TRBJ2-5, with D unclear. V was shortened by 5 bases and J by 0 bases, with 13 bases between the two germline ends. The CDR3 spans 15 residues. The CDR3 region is CASSPRTKHQETQYF. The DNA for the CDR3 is TGTGCCAGCAGTCCACGGACCAAACACCAAGAGACCCAGTACTTC.

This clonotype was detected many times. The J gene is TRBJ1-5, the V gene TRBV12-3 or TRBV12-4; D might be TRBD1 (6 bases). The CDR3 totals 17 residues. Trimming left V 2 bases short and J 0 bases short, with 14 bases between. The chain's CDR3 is CASSLFQGLDSNQPQHF. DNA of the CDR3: TGTGCCAGCAGTTTATTTCAGGGGTTAGATAGCAATCAGCCCCAGCATTTT.

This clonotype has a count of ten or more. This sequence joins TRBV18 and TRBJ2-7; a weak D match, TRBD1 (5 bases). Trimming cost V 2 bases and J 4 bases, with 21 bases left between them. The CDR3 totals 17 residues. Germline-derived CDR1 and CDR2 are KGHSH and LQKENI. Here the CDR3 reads CASSPNSNRRFVYEQYF. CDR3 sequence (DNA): TGTGCCAGCTCACCAAATTCGAACAGGCGCTTTGTTTACGAGCAGTACTTC.

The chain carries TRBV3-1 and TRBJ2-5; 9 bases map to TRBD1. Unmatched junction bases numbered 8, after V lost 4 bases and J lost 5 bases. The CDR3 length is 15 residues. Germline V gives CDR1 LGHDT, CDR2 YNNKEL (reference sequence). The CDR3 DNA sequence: TGTGCCAGCAGCCGGGGACAGGGCCGGAGGGAGACCCAGTACTTC. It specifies CASSRGQGRRETQYF.

DNA of the CDR3: TGTGCCAGCTCACCCCTTGAGCGGAACACAGATACGCAGTATTTT. Translating it yields CASSPLERNTDTQYF. The chain joins TRBV18 to TRBJ2-3; D possibly corresponds to TRBD2 (5 bases). CDR3 length equals 15 residues. Germline V gene data show CDR1 as KGHSH and CDR2 as LQKENI. The V end lost 3 bases, the J end lost 2 bases, and 12 bases lay between the germline ends.

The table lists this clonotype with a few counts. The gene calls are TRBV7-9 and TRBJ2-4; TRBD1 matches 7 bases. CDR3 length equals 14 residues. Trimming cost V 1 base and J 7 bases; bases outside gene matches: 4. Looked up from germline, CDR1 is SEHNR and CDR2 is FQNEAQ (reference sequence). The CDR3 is CASSLEGTVNIQYF. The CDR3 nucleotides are TGTGCCAGCAGCTTAGAGGGGACAGTTAACATTCAGTACTTC.

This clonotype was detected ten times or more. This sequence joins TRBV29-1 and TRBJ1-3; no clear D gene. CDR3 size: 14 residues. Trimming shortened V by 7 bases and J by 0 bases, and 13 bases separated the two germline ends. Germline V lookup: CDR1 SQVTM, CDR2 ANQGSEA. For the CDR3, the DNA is TGCAGCGCGCAGAAGCCGGACTCTGGAAACACCATATATTTT. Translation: CSAQKPDSGNTIYF.

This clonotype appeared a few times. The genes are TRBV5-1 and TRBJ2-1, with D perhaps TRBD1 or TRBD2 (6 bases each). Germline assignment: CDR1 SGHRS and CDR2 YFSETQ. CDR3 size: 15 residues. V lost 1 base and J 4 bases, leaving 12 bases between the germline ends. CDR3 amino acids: CASSLNGGQYNEQFF. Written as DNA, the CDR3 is TGCGCCAGCAGCTTGAACGGGGGCCAGTACAATGAGCAGTTCTTC.

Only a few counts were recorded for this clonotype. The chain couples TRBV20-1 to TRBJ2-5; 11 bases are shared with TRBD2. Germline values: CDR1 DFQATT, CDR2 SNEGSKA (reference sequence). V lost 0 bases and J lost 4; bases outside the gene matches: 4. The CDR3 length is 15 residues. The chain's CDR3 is CSARDRLAGGETQYF. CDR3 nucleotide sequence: TGCAGTGCTAGAGATCGTCTAGCGGGAGGAGAGACCCAGTACTTC.

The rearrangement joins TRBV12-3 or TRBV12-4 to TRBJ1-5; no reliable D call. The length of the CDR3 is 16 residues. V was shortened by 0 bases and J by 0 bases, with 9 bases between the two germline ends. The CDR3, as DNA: TGTGCCAGCAGTTTAGCTTTAGTCAATAGCAATCAGCCCCAGCATTTT. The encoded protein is CASSLALVNSNQPQHF.

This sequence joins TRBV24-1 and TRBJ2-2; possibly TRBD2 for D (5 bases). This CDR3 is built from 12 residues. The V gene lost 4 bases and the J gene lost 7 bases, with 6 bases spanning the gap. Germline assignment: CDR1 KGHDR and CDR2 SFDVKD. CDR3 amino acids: CATSEGGGELFF. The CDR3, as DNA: TGTGCCACCAGTGAAGGAGGCGGGGAGCTGTTTTTT.

The CDR3 sequence is CASSLVSGGYGSYNEQFF. CDR3 nucleotide sequence: TGTGCCAGCAGTTTGGTTAGCGGGGGGTATGGCTCCTACAATGAGCAGTTCTTC. The rearrangement uses TRBV28 and TRBJ2-1; 10 bases are a match to TRBD2. The CDR3 has 18 residues. Germline CDR1 reads MDHEN; CDR2 reads SYDVKM. With 3 bases clipped from V and 0 bases from J, the junction kept 8 bases outside the gene matches.

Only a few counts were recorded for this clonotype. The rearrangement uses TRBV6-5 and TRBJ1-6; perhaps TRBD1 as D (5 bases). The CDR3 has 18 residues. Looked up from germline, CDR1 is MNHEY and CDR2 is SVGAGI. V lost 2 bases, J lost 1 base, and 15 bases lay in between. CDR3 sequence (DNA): TGTGCCAGCAGTTACCCTCGGTCGAGGGGATCCTATAATTCACCCCTCCACTTT. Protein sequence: CASSYPRSRGSYNSPLHF.

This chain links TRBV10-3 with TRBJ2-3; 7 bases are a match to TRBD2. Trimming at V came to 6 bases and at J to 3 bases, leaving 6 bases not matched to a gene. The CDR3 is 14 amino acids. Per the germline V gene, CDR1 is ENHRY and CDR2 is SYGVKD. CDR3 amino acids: CAISSSGGTDTQYF. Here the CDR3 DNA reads TGTGCCATCAGCTCCTCGGGGGGAACAGATACGCAGTATTTT.